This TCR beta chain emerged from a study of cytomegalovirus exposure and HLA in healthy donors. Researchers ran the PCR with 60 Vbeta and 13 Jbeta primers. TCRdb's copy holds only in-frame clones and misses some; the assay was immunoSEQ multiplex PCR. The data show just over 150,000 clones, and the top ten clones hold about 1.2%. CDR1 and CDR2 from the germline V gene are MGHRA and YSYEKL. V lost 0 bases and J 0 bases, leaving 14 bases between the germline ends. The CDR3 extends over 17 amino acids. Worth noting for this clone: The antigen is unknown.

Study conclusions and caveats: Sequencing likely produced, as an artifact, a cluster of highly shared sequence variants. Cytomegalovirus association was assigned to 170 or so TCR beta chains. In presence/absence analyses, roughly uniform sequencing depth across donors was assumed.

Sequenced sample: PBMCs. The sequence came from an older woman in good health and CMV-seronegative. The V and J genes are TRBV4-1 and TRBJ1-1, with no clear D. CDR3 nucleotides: TGCGCCAGCAGCCAAGATCCGGGTACGGGGATGAACACTGAAGCTTTCTTT. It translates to CASSQDPGTGMNTEAFF.